This TCR beta chain is drawn from a study of T cell changes during pregnancy in multiple sclerosis. Data came from immunoSEQ multiplex PCR; TCRdb stores just in-frame clones and leaves some out. The profile shows 99,000 or so clones, 90% to 95% of them singletons. The CDR3 has 15 residues. CDR1 is KGHSH and CDR2 is LQKENI in the germline V gene. V lost 2 bases, J lost 3 bases, and 14 bases lay in between. The rearrangement links TRBV18 to TRBJ2-7, with a tentative D call TRBD1 (6 bases). This material consisted of peripheral blood, taken after pregnancy. This sequence originates from a female donor with multiple sclerosis, enrolled in a pregnancy study. CDR3 protein: CASSPAIGQNYEQYF. Written as DNA, the CDR3 is TGTGCCAGCTCACCAGCTATCGGACAGAACTACGAGCAGTACTTC.